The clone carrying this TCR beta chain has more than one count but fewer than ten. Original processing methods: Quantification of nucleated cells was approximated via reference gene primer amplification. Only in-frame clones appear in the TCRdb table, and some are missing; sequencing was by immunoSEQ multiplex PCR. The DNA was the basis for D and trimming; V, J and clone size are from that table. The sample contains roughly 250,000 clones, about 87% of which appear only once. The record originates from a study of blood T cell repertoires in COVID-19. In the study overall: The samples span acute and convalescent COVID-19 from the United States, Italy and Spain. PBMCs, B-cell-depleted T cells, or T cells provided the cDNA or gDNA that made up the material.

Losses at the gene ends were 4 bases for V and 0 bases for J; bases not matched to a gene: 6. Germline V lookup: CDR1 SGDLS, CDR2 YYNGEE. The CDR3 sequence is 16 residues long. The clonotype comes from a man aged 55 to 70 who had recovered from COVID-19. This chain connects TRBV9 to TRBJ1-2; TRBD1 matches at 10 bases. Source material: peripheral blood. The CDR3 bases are TGTGCCAGCAGCCCCGGACAGGGGGTTTCTAACTATGGCTACACCTTC. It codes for CASSPGQGVSNYGYTF.